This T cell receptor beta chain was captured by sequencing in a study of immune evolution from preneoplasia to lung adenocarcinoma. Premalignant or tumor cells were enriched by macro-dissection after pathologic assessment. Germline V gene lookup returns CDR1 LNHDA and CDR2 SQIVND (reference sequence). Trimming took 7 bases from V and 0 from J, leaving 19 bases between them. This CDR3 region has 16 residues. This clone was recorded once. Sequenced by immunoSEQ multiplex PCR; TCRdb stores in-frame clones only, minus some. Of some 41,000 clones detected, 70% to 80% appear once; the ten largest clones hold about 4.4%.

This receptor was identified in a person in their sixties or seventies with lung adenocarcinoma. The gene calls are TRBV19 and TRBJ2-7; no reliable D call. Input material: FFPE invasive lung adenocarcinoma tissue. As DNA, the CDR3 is TGTGCCAGTAAGGAAACCGGTCTTGTAAGCTCCTACGAGCAGTACTTC. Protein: CASKETGLVSSYEQYF. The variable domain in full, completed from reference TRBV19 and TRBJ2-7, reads DGGITQSPKYLFRKEGQNVTLSCEQNLNHDAMYWYRQDPGQGLRLIYYSQIVNDFQKGDIAEGYSVSREKKESFPLTVTSAQKNPTAFYLCASKETGLVSSYEQYFGPGTRLTVT.